This TCR beta chain stems from a study of OX40 agonist ivuxolimab in advanced cancers. Study context: Recorded diagnoses for dose-escalation patients were hepatocellular carcinoma, melanoma, renal cell or head and neck cancer. Partial responses were achieved by three patients, one with hepatocellular carcinoma and two with cutaneous melanoma. Study-wide results and limits: Within 6 weeks, CD4+ and CD8+ blood T cells expanded clonally at 0.1 to 3.0 mg/kg. Patients who responded partially at 0.1-3.0 mg/kg showed clonal expansion ranking among the lowest.

As for this clone: Its antigen is unidentified.

Profiled with immunoSEQ multiplex PCR; TCRdb holds only in-frame clones, not every one. The repertoire holds approximately 98,000 clones, with roughly 80% as singletons. CDR3 size: 13 residues. V was pared by 6 bases and J by 4 bases, with 12 bases between. Germline CDR1 is MNHEY and CDR2 is SVGAGI. The receptor was derived from an adult with an advanced solid tumor such as melanoma, head and neck, liver or kidney cancer. The chain employs TRBV6-5 and TRBJ1-2, with D unresolved. The starting material was CD4+ or CD8+ T cells sorted from blood, obtained in a trial of the OX40 agonist ivuxolimab. CDR3 region: CASRPGVGYGYTF. The CDR3 bases are TGTGCCAGCAGACCCGGGGTCGGCTATGGCTACACCTTC.